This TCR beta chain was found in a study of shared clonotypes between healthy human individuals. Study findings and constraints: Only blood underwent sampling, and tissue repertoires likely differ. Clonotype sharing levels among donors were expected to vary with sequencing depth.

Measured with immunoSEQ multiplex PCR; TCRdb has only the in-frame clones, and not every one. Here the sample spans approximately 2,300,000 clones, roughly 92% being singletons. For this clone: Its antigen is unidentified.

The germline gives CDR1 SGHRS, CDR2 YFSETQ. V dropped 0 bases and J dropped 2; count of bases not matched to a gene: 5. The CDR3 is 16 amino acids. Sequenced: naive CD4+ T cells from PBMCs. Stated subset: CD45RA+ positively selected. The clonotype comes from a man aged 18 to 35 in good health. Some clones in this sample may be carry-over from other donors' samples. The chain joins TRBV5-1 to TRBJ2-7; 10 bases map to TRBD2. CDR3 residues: CASSLEALAGAYEQYF. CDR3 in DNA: TGCGCCAGCAGCTTGGAAGCTCTAGCGGGGGCCTACGAGCAGTACTTC.